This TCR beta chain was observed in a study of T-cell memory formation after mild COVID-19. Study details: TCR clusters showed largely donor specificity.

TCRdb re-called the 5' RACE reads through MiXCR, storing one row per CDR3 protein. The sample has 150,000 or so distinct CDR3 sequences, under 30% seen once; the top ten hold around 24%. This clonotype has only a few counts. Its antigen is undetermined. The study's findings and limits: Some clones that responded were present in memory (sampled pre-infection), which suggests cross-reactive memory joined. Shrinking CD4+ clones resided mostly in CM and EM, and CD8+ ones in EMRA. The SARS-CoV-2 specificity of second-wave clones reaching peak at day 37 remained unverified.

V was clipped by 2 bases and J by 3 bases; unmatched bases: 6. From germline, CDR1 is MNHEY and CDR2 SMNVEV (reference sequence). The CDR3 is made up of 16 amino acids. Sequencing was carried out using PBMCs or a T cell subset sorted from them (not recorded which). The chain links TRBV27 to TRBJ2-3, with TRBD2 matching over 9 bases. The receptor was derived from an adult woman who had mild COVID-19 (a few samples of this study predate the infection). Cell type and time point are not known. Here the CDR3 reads CASSLGTSLNTDTQYF. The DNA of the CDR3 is TGTGCCAGCAGTTTAGGGACTAGCCTCAATACAGATACGCAGTATTTT.